This TCR beta chain is drawn from a study of T-cell reconstitution after alpha-beta-depleted transplantation in children. Researchers prepared the TCRbeta library using unique molecular identifiers, the study reports. Via MiXCR, TCRdb re-called the PCR reads, giving one row per CDR3 protein. This table holds roughly 500,000 distinct CDR3 sequences, 15% to 20% found once. This clonotype was counted between two and nine times. This TCR came from a human donor who donated a stem cell graft to a child with acute lymphoblastic leukemia. Sequencing used PBMCs from the stem cell graft donor, obtained from the stem cell graft.

The CDR3 loop reads CASSQTGPYNEQFF. DNA of the CDR3: TGTGCCAGCAGCCAGACAGGGCCCTACAATGAGCAGTTCTTC. This chain links TRBV9 with TRBJ2-1; 7 bases match TRBD1. Germline V gene data show CDR1 as SGDLS and CDR2 as YYNGEE. V trimming: 4 bases; J trimming: 2 bases; junction bases outside the gene matches: 3. CDR3 length equals 14 residues.